This T cell receptor (beta chain) was identified in a study of T cell clonality in common variable immunodeficiency. With 0 bases clipped from V and 8 bases from J, the junction kept 4 bases outside the gene matches. Germline assignment: CDR1 SGHRS and CDR2 YFSETQ. The CDR3 length is 15 residues. Generated by immunoSEQ multiplex PCR, the TCRdb table keeps only in-frame clones and is missing some. The table lists roughly 58,000 clones, with no singletons. The sample holds many counts of this clone. The CDR3 goes on 3 residues after the read ends, and that part is filled in from the germline J gene. The gene calls are TRBV5-1 and TRBJ1-6; TRBD1 matches 8 bases. Material for sequencing was peripheral blood mononuclear cells. The clonotype was recovered from a person between 18 and 75 years old in good health. Partial CDR3 DNA: TGCGCCAGCAGCTTGGGGACAGGGAGGGATTCACCC. Translated: CASSLGTGRDSP. The CDR3 in its entirety is CASSLGTGRDSPLHF.